This T cell receptor (beta chain) was captured by sequencing in a study of neurological immune-mediated disorders. It was from 2 million PBMCs stored at -80 C that the unsorted libraries were obtained. Study conclusions and caveats: For the multiple sclerosis repertoire cluster, no association with any clinical or MRI feature was found. Falling below healthy controls, multiple sclerosis showed the least TCR clonal expansion, while HTLV-1-associated myelopathy showed the most.

CDR1 MGHDK and CDR2 SYGVNS come from the germline V gene. This CDR3 spans 14 amino acids. V lost 0 bases, J lost 6 bases, and 11 bases lay in between. This clonotype was found many times. Its antigen is as yet unknown. A single record per CDR3 protein comes from TCRdb applying MiXCR to the 5' RACE reads. There are about 50,000 distinct CDR3 sequences in the sample; around 2% occur only once, and 2% to 2.5% lies in the top ten. The source material was PBMCs. The rearrangement links TRBV25-1 to TRBJ1-2; D may be TRBD1 (5 bases). This TCR derives from a woman aged 35 to 49 with multiple sclerosis. The chain's CDR3 is CASSEYGGGNGYTF. The CDR3 region has the DNA TGTGCCAGCAGTGAATACGGGGGAGGGAATGGCTACACCTTC.